A single sample gave rise to the 28 T cell receptor beta chains below, sequenced in a study of T-cell memory formation after mild COVID-19. TCRdb re-called the 5' RACE reads with MiXCR, one entry per CDR3 protein. The data show approximately 400,000 distinct CDR3 sequences, 20% to 25% seen once. Sequenced material: PBMCs or a T cell subset sorted from them (not recorded which). The receptors were gathered from an adult woman who had mild COVID-19 (a few samples of this study predate the infection). Cell type and time point are not known.

The V call is TRBV18, the J call TRBJ2-1; D call uncertain. The ends were cut back, 0 bases at V and 6 bases at J, with 9 bases in the middle. Germline values: CDR1 KGHSH, CDR2 LQKENI. This CDR3 is built from 14 residues. The CDR3 region is CASSPPSELNEQFF. The CDR3, as DNA: TGTGCCAGCTCACCACCGTCCGAACTCAATGAGCAGTTCTTC.

This clonotype showed up just a few times. The V gene is TRBV5-4, the J gene TRBJ1-1; D perhaps matches TRBD1 (5 bases). The V end was cut by 6 bases, the J end by 0 bases, with 18 bases between. This CDR3 has 16 residues. Looked up from germline, CDR1 is SGHNT and CDR2 is YYREEE (reference sequence). In DNA, the CDR3 is TGTGCCAGCACCATTACCCCCAGGGATCTGAACACTGAAGCTTTCTTT. Its translation: CASTITPRDLNTEAFF.

V and J are TRBV5-6 and TRBJ2-3; the D gene is possibly TRBD2 (5 bases). The V gene's germline CDR1 is SGHDT and CDR2 YYEEEE. The V end lost 0 bases, the J end lost 3 bases, and 17 bases lay between the germline ends. The CDR3 runs to 17 residues. CDR3 nucleotides: TGTGCCAGCAGCTTGGTGGTGGACTCCTATTTGACAGATACGCAGTATTTT. Amino acid sequence: CASSLVVDSYLTDTQYF.

This chain uses TRBV3-1 with TRBJ2-2; D not resolved. V gave up 3 bases and J gave up 1 base, with 9 bases separating them. Per the germline V gene, CDR1 is LGHDT and CDR2 is YNNKEL (reference sequence). This CDR3 has 15 residues. CDR3 DNA sequence: TGTGCCAGCAGCCAGTTAATTAGGAACACCGGGGAGCTGTTTTTT. It translates to CASSQLIRNTGELFF. The whole variable domain, filled in from reference TRBV3-1 and TRBJ2-2, reads DTAVSQTPKYLVTQMGNDKSIKCEQNLGHDTMYWYKQDSKKFLKIMFSYNNKELIINETVPNRFSPKSPDKAHLNLHINSLELGDSAVYFCASSQLIRNTGELFFGEGSRLTVL.

CDR3 loop: CATSDKPGPPYGYTF. The CDR3 nucleotides are TGTGCCACCAGTGATAAGCCAGGGCCGCCCTATGGCTACACCTTC. The V gene is TRBV24-1, the J gene TRBJ1-2; D is possibly TRBD1 (5 bases). Germline V CDR1 and CDR2: KGHDR, SFDVKD. Trimming cost V 3 bases and J 4 bases, with 14 bases left between them. The CDR3 is 15 amino acids.

This rearrangement joins TRBV5-1 to TRBJ2-2; no firm D call. The ends were cut back, 1 base at V and 4 bases at J, with 5 bases in the middle. The germline V gene encodes CDR1 SGHRS and CDR2 YFSETQ. The length of the CDR3 is 13 residues. CDR3 protein: CASSLWATGELFF. Written as DNA, the CDR3 is TGCGCCAGCAGCTTGTGGGCCACCGGGGAGCTGTTTTTT.

The sample holds a few counts of this clonotype. In DNA, the CDR3 is TGTGCCAGCAGCACGGGACTAGAGCTCGAGACCCAGTACTTC. Translated: CASSTGLELETQYF. The genes are TRBV5-6 and TRBJ2-5; TRBD2 matches at 8 bases. V lost 4 bases and J lost 5; bases outside the gene matches: 7. The length of the CDR3 is 14 residues. CDR1 and CDR2 from the germline V gene are SGHDT and YYEEEE.

The sample holds a few counts of this clonotype. The genes are TRBV12-3 or TRBV12-4 and TRBJ2-3, with 8 bases fitting TRBD2. The V gene end was trimmed by 6 bases and the J gene end by 1 base; junction bases not matched to a gene: 6. CDR3 length: 15 amino acids. The CDR3 region is CASSPTGGGTDTQYF. In DNA form, the CDR3 reads TGTGCCAGCAGCCCGACGGGGGGGGGCACAGATACGCAGTATTTT.

The chain employs TRBV18 and TRBJ1-5; no clear D. The CDR3 runs to 12 residues. Germline assignment: CDR1 KGHSH and CDR2 LQKENI. The V and J ends lost 0 bases and 5 bases respectively, with 2 bases between them. CDR3 in amino acids: CASSPPDQPQHF. DNA of the CDR3: TGTGCCAGCTCACCACCGGATCAGCCCCAGCATTTT. Supplemented by reference TRBV18 and TRBJ1-5, the full variable domain reads NAGVMQNPRHLVRRRGQEARLRCSPMKGHSHVYWYRQLPEEGLKFMVYLQKENIIDESGMPKERFSAEFPKEGPSILRIQQVVRGDSAAYFCASSPPDQPQHFGDGTRLSIL.

V usage is TRBV7-8 and J usage is TRBJ2-1, with 8 bases that match TRBD1. Germline V gene data show CDR1 as SGHVS and CDR2 as FQNEAQ. This CDR3 is 20 amino acids long. Losses at the gene ends were 1 base for V and 2 bases for J; bases not matched to a gene: 16. CDR3 residues: CASSLGFRGLSEEAYNEQFF. For the CDR3, the DNA is TGTGCCAGCAGCTTAGGTTTCAGGGGGCTGTCTGAAGAGGCCTACAATGAGCAGTTCTTC. The whole variable domain, remainder taken from reference TRBV7-8 and TRBJ2-1, is GAGVSQSPRYKVAKRGQDVALRCDPISGHVSLFWYQQALGQGPEFLTYFQNEAQLDKSGLPSDRFFAERPEGSVSTLKIQRTQQEDSAVYLCASSLGFRGLSEEAYNEQFFGPGTRLTVL.

The genes are TRBV28 and TRBJ2-7; TRBD1 matches 9 bases. Germline V gene data show CDR1 as MDHEN and CDR2 as SYDVKM. Trimming cost V 1 base and J 7 bases; bases outside gene matches: 8. This CDR3 comprises 15 residues. CDR3 amino acids: CASSLLGTGLGEQYF. In nucleotides, the CDR3 is TGTGCCAGCAGTTTATTGGGGACAGGGTTAGGGGAGCAGTACTTC.

The chain recombines TRBV19 with TRBJ1-5, with D unclear. The CDR3 extends over 15 amino acids. The V and J ends lost 1 base and 4 bases respectively, with 11 bases between them. Germline V CDR1 and CDR2: LNHDA, SQIVND (reference sequence). CDR3: CASSIGNSPNQPQHF. CDR3 in DNA: TGTGCCAGTAGTATAGGGAACAGCCCGAATCAGCCCCAGCATTTT.

This clonotype occurred a few times. The rearrangement uses TRBV5-1 and TRBJ1-1; a weak D match, TRBD1 (6 bases). This CDR3 comprises 15 residues. Germline values: CDR1 SGHRS, CDR2 YFSETQ. The V end was cut by 3 bases, the J end by 0 bases, with 12 bases between. The CDR3 reads CASSSGHNMNTEAFF. CDR3 coding DNA: TGCGCCAGCAGCTCGGGACACAATATGAACACTGAAGCTTTCTTT.

The V call is TRBV19, the J call TRBJ2-5; D may be TRBD2 (5 bases). V was trimmed by 6 bases and J by 4 bases, leaving 18 bases between them. The CDR3 extends over 15 amino acids. Germline assignment: CDR1 LNHDA and CDR2 SQIVND (reference sequence). CDR3 sequence reads: CASSPDGVEGETQYF. The CDR3, as DNA: TGTGCCAGTAGCCCGGACGGGGTCGAAGGAGAGACCCAGTACTTC.

This clonotype was seen a few times. V and J are TRBV11-2 and TRBJ2-3; the D gene is possibly TRBD2 (5 bases). CDR3 length: 16 amino acids. Germline V lookup: CDR1 SGHAT, CDR2 FQNNGV. The V end lost 3 bases, the J end lost 0 bases, and 13 bases lay between the germline ends. The CDR3 is CASSLRWTGSTDTQYF. In DNA, the CDR3 is TGTGCCAGCAGCTTGCGGTGGACTGGCAGCACAGATACGCAGTATTTT. The full variable domain, its missing parts supplied by reference TRBV11-2 and TRBJ2-3, is EAGVAQSPRYKIIEKRQSVAFWCNPISGHATLYWYQQILGQGPKLLIQFQNNGVVDDSQLPKDRFSAERLKGVDSTLKIQPAKLEDSAVYLCASSLRWTGSTDTQYFGPGTRLTVL.

The CDR3 DNA reads as TGCGCCAGCAGCCACCCCGGGGTTGGAAACACCATATATTTT. Translated: CASSHPGVGNTIYF. The chain carries TRBV4-1 and TRBJ1-3; D is undetermined. The CDR3 is 14 amino acids. The V end lost 3 bases, the J end lost 3 bases, and 9 bases lay between the germline ends. From germline, CDR1 is MGHRA and CDR2 YSYEKL.

The table lists this clonotype with a count of one. The genes are TRBV7-3 and TRBJ1-2; D remains ambiguous. The germline V gene has CDR1 SGHTA and CDR2 FQGTGA. Trimming shortened V by 0 bases and J by 7 bases, and 6 bases separated the two germline ends. This CDR3 comprises 12 residues. The CDR3 nucleotides read TGTGCCAGCAGCTTAACGAGGGCTGGCTACACCTTC. This translates into CASSLTRAGYTF.

The rearrangement joins TRBV4-1 to TRBJ2-1, with 7 positions matching TRBD1. The junction had 7 bases not matched to a gene; V was cut back by 8 bases and J by 0 bases. The CDR3 extends over 15 amino acids. Per germline, CDR1 MGHRA and CDR2 YSYEKL. This CDR3 is CASLRGIGSYNEQFF. As DNA, the CDR3 is TGCGCCAGCCTCAGGGGGATAGGCTCCTACAATGAGCAGTTCTTC.

This clonotype was seen a handful of times. The rearrangement links TRBV14 to TRBJ2-7; D is uncertain. Germline CDR1 reads SGHDN; CDR2 reads FVKESK. The V end lost 5 bases, the J end lost 0 bases, and 8 bases lay between the germline ends. This CDR3 is built from 13 residues. The CDR3 bases are TGTGCCAGCAGCAGGGTAAACTCCTACGAGCAGTACTTC. Protein product: CASSRVNSYEQYF. The variable domain in full, with the rest retrieved from reference TRBV14 and TRBJ2-7, is EAGVTQFPSHSVIEKGQTVTLRCDPISGHDNLYWYRRVMGKEIKFLLHFVKESKQDESGMPNNRFLAERTGGTYSTLKVQPAELEDSGVYFCASSRVNSYEQYFGPGTRLTVT.

This clonotype appeared a few times. The CDR3 nucleotides are TGCGCCAGCAGCTTGGAGGTAGCTTCCTACGAGCAGTACTTC. This translates into CASSLEVASYEQYF. The chain has TRBV5-1 and TRBJ2-7; D is undetermined. Trimming took off 0 bases at V and 1 base at J, with 8 bases between the two ends. In germline, CDR1 is SGHRS, CDR2 YFSETQ. The CDR3 has 14 amino acids.

The chain combines TRBV12-3 or TRBV12-4 with TRBJ1-5; 7 positions agree with TRBD1. V gave up 5 bases and J gave up 6 bases; unmatched junction bases: 4. The CDR3 totals 13 residues. The CDR3 spells CASSPGGFQPQHF. DNA for the CDR3: TGTGCCAGCAGTCCAGGGGGATTTCAGCCCCAGCATTTT.

This clonotype turned up a few times. The chain employs TRBV4-1 and TRBJ2-7; D is possibly TRBD2 (6 bases). The CDR3 consists of 19 residues. Germline lookup yields CDR1 MGHRA and CDR2 YSYEKL. V was pared by 2 bases and J by 2 bases, with 25 bases between. The CDR3, as DNA: TGCGCCAGCAGCCAACCAACCCTACAACTAGCTTCCCGAACCTACGAGCAGTACTTC. This encodes CASSQPTLQLASRTYEQYF.

The J gene is TRBJ2-7, the V gene TRBV6-5; a possible D gene is TRBD1 (5 bases). This CDR3 is built from 13 residues. V was clipped by 8 bases and J by 6 bases, with 17 bases between them. The germline CDR1 and CDR2 sequences are MNHEY and SVGAGI. In DNA form, the CDR3 reads TGTGCCAGCCGGAGAGCAGGGAATCGCGAGCAGTACTTC. Its protein product is CASRRAGNREQYF.

The genes are TRBV11-1 and TRBJ2-5, with D possibly TRBD1 on 6 matching bases. The CDR3 totals 15 residues. Germline-derived CDR1 and CDR2 are SGHAT and FQDESV (reference sequence). V lost 1 base and J 1 base, leaving 10 bases between the germline ends. CDR3 sequence reads: CASSLDGQFQETQYF. In DNA, the CDR3 is TGTGCCAGCAGCTTAGATGGACAGTTCCAAGAGACCCAGTACTTC. Based on the CDR3 plus reference TRBV11-1 and TRBJ2-5, the full variable domain is EAEVAQSPRYKITEKSQAVAFWCDPISGHATLYWYRQILGQGPELLVQFQDESVVDDSQLPKDRFSAERLKGVDSTLKIQPAELGDSAMYLCASSLDGQFQETQYFGPGTRLLVL.

This clonotype turned up a few times. The genes are TRBV3-1 and TRBJ2-7; 9 bases agree with TRBD2. V trimming: 1 base; J trimming: 2 bases; junction bases outside the gene matches: 6. Germline loops: CDR1 LGHDT, CDR2 YNNKEL (reference sequence). The CDR3 length is 16 residues. The CDR3 DNA is TGTGCCAGCAGCCAAGTTTTGACTAGCGGCGCCTACGAGCAGTACTTC. Protein sequence: CASSQVLTSGAYEQYF.

A few counts support this clonotype. This rearrangement joins TRBV7-2 to TRBJ2-1, with no clear D. CDR3 size: 16 residues. Looked up from germline, CDR1 is SGHTA and CDR2 is FQGNSA. Trimming took 2 bases from V and 0 from J, leaving 11 bases between them. As DNA, the CDR3 is TGTGCCAGCAGCTTATACGTAGGAACCTCCTACAATGAGCAGTTCTTC. It translates to CASSLYVGTSYNEQFF.

As DNA, the CDR3 is TGTGCCAGCCTCACCGGGACCTACACCGGGGAGCTGTTTTTT. This codes for CASLTGTYTGELFF. The chain couples TRBV12-3 or TRBV12-4 to TRBJ2-2; D is tentatively TRBD1 or TRBD2 (5 bases each). This CDR3 has 14 amino acids. Trimming cost V 8 bases and J 3 bases, with 13 bases left between them.

There are a few counts of this clonotype. The rearrangement uses TRBV5-5 and TRBJ2-1, with 8 bases lining up with TRBD1. This CDR3 comprises 14 residues. After removal of 6 bases from V and 2 bases from J, the junction contained 4 bases not matched to a gene. Germline V gene data show CDR1 as SGHKS and CDR2 as YYEKEE (reference sequence). CDR3 region: CASNPQGAYNEQFF. The CDR3 DNA reads as TGTGCCAGCAATCCACAGGGGGCCTACAATGAGCAGTTCTTC.